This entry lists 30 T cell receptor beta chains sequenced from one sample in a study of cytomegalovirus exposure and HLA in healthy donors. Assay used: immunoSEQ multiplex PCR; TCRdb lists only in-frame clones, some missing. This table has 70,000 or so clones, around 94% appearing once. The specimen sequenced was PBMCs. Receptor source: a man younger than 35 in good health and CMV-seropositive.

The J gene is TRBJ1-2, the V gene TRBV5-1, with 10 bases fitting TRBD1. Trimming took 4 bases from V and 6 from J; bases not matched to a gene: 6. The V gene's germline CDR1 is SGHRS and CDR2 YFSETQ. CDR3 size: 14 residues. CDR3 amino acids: CASSPGQGGHGYTF. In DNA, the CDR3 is TGCGCCAGCAGCCCAGGACAGGGGGGGCATGGCTACACCTTC.

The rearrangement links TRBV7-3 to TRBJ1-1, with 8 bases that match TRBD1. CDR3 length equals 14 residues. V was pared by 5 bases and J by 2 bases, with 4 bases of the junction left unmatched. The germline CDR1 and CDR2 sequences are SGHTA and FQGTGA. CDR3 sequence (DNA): TGTGCCAGCAGCAGACAGGGGACTAACACTGAAGCTTTCTTT. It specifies CASSRQGTNTEAFF.

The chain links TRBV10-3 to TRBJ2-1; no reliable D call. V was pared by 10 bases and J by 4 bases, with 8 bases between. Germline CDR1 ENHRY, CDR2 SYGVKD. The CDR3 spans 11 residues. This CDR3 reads CASGVYNEQFF. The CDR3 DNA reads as TGTGCCAGTGGAGTGTACAATGAGCAGTTCTTC.

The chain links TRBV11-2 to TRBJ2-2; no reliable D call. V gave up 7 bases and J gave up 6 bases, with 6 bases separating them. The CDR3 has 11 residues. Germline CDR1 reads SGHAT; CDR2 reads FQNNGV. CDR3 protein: CASIIAGELFF. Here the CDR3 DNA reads TGTGCCAGCATTATAGCCGGGGAGCTGTTTTTT.

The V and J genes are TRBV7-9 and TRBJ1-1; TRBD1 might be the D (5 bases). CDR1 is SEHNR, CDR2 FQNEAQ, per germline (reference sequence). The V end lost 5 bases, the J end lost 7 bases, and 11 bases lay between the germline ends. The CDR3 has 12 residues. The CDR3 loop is CASSPYDSEAFF. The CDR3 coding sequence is TGTGCCAGCAGCCCTTATGACAGTGAAGCTTTCTTT.

CDR3 loop: CASRFRGPEGAVSYNYGYTF. Written as DNA, the CDR3 is TGTGCAAGTCGCTTCCGGGGACCGGAGGGGGCAGTTTCATATAACTATGGCTACACCTTC. This chain links TRBV12-2 with TRBJ1-2; TRBD1 reflects the table's D call only, with no check against the DNA. TRBV12-2 is tagged as a pseudogene. The CDR3 length is 20 residues.

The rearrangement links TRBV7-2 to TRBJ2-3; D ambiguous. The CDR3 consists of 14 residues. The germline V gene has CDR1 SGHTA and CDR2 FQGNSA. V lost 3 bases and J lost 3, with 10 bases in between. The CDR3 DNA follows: TGTGCCAGCAGCTTCTCCTCGTCGACAGATACGCAGTATTTT. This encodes CASSFSSSTDTQYF.

Written as DNA, the CDR3 is TGTGCCAGCAGCTTAGCCGGCGGACTAGCGGGAGTAACAGATACGCAGTATTTT. Translation: CASSLAGGLAGVTDTQYF. The rearrangement links TRBV7-9 to TRBJ2-3; 13 nucleotides agree with TRBD2. The junction had 6 bases not matched to a gene; V was cut back by 0 bases and J by 3 bases. Germline V gene lookup returns CDR1 SEHNR and CDR2 FQNEAQ (reference sequence). The CDR3 is 18 amino acids.

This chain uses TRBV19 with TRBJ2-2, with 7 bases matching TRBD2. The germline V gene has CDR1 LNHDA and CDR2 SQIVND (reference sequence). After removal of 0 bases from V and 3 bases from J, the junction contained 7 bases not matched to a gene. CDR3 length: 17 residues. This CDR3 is CASSIEGGSPYTGELFF. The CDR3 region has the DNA TGTGCCAGTAGTATAGAAGGCGGGAGTCCTTACACCGGGGAGCTGTTTTTT.

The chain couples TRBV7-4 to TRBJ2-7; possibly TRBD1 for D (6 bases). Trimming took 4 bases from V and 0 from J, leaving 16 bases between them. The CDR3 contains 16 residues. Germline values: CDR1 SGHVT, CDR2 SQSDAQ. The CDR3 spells CASSSGTPTPSYEQYF. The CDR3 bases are TGTGCCAGCAGCTCAGGGACACCCACTCCCTCCTACGAGCAGTACTTC.

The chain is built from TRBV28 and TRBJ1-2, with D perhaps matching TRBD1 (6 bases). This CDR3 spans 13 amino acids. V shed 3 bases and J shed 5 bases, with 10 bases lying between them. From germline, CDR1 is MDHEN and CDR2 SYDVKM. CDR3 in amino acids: CASSFLRGYGYTF. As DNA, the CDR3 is TGTGCCAGCAGTTTCCTCAGGGGTTATGGCTACACCTTC.

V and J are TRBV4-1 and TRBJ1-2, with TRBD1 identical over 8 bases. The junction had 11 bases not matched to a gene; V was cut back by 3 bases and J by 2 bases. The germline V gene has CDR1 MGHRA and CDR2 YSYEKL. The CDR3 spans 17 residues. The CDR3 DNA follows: TGCGCCAGCAGCCATCGCGGGACAGGCAGACTCAACTATGGCTACACCTTC. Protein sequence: CASSHRGTGRLNYGYTF.

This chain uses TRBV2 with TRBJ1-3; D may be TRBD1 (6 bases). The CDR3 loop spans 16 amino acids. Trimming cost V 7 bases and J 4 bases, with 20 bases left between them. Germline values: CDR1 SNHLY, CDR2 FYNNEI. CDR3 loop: CASIGWRGTSGNTIYF. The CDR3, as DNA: TGTGCCAGCATCGGGTGGCGAGGGACATCAGGAAACACCATATATTTT.

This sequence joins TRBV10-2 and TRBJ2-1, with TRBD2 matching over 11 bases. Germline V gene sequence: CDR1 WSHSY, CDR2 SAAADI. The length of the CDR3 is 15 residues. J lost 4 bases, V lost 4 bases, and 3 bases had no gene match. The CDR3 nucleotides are TGCGCCAGCAGTGGGGGGACTAGCGGATACAATGAGCAGTTCTTC. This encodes CASSGGTSGYNEQFF.

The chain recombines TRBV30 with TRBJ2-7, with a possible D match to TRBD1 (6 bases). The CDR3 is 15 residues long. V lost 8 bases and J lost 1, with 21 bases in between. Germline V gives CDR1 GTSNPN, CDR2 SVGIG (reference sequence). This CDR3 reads CAGQLRHSRSYEQYF. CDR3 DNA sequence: TGTGCCGGACAGCTCCGACACAGCAGATCCTACGAGCAGTACTTC.

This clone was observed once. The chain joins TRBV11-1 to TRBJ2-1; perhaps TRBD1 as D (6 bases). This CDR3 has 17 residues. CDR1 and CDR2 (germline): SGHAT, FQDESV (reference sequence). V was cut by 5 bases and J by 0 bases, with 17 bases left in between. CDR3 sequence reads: CASSTTRTDHSYNEQFF. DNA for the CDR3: TGTGCCAGCAGCACGACTCGGACAGACCACTCCTACAATGAGCAGTTCTTC.

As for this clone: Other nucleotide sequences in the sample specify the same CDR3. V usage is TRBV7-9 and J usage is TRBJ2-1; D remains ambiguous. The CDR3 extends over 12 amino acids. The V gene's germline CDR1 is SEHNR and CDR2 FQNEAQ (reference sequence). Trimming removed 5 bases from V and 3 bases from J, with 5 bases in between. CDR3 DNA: TGTGCCAGCAGCCGAGGCTACAATGAGCAGTTCTTC. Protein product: CASSRGYNEQFF.

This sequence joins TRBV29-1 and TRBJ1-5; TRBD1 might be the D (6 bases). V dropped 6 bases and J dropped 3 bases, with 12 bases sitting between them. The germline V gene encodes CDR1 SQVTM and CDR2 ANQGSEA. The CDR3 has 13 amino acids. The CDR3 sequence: CSVKGQSNQPQHF. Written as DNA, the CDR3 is TGCAGCGTAAAGGGACAATCCAATCAGCCCCAGCATTTT.

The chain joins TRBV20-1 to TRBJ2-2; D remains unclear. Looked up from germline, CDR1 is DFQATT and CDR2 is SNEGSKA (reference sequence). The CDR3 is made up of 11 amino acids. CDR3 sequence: CSAEGSGELFF. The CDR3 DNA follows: TGCAGCGCGGAAGGTTCCGGGGAGCTGTTTTTT.

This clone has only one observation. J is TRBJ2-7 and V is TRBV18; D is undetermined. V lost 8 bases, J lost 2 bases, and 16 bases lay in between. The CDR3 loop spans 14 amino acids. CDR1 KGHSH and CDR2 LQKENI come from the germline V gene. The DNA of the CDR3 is TGTGCCAGCGCGCCCCCAGGATCTCCCTACGAGCAGTACTTC. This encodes CASAPPGSPYEQYF.

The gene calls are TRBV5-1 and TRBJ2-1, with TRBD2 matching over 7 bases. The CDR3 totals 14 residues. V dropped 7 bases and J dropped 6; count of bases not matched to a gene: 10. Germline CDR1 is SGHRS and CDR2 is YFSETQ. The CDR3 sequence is CASAYGAGANEQFF. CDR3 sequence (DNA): TGCGCCAGCGCCTATGGGGCGGGAGCCAATGAGCAGTTCTTC.

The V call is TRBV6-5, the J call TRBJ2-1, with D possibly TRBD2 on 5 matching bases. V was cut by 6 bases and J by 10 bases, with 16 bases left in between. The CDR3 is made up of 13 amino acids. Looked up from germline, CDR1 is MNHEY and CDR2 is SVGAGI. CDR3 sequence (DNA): TGTGCCAGCAGACACCCTGATAGACTAGAGCAGTTCTTC. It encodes CASRHPDRLEQFF.

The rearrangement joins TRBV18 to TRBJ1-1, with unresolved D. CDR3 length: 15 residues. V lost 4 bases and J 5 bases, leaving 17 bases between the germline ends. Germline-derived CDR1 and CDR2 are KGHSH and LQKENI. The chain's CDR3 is CASSRGEGLETEAFF. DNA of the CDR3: TGTGCCAGCTCACGTGGGGAGGGCTTAGAAACTGAAGCTTTCTTT.

CDR3 DNA: TGTGCCAGCAGTTGGCGGGACAGGGGTAACTATGGCTACACCTTC. Translated: CASSWRDRGNYGYTF. V gene TRBV6-5 combines with J gene TRBJ1-2; 10 bases are a match to TRBD1. The V gene end was trimmed by 4 bases and the J gene end by 1 base; junction bases not matched to a gene: 3. The CDR3 has 15 residues. CDR1 is MNHEY, CDR2 SVGAGI, per germline.

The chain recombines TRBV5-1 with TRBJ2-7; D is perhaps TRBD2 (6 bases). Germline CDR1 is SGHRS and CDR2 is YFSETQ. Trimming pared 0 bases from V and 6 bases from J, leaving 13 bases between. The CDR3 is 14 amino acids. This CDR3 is CASSLGVSGGEQYF. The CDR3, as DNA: TGCGCCAGCAGCTTGGGGGTTAGCGGAGGCGAGCAGTACTTC. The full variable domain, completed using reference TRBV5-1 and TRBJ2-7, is KAGVTQTPRYLIKTRGQQVTLSCSPISGHRSVSWYQQTPGQGLQFLFEYFSETQRNKGNFPGRFSGRQFSNSRSEMNVSTLELGDSALYLCASSLGVSGGEQYFGPGTRLTVT.

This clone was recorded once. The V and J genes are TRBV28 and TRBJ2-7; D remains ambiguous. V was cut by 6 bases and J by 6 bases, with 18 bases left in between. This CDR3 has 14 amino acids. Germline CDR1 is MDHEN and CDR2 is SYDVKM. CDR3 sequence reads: CASSSQVLALEQYF. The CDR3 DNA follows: TGTGCCAGCAGCTCTCAGGTCCTGGCCCTCGAGCAGTACTTC. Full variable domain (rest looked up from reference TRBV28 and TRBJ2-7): DVKVTQSSRYLVKRTGEKVFLECVQDMDHENMFWYRQDPGLGLRLIYFSYDVKMKEKGDIPEGYSVSREKKERFSLILESASTNQTSMYLCASSSQVLALEQYFGPGTRLTVT.

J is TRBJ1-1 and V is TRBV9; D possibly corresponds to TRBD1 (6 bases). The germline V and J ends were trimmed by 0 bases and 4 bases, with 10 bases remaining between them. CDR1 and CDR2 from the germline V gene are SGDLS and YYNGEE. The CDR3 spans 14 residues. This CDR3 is CASSVDRASTEAFF. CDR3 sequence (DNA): TGTGCCAGCAGCGTAGACAGGGCAAGCACTGAAGCTTTCTTT.

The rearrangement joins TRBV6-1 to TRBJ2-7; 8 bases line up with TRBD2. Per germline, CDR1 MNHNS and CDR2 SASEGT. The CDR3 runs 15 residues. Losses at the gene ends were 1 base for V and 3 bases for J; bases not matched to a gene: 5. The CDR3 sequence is CASSEVESGGYEQYF. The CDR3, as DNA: TGTGCCAGCAGTGAAGTAGAAAGCGGGGGCTACGAGCAGTACTTC.

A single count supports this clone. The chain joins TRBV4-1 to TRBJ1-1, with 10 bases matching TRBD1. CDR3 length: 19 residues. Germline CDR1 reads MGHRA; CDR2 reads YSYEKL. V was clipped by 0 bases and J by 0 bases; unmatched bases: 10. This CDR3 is CASSQDYGTGDPMNTEAFF. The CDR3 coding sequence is TGCGCCAGCAGCCAAGACTATGGGACAGGGGACCCTATGAACACTGAAGCTTTCTTT.

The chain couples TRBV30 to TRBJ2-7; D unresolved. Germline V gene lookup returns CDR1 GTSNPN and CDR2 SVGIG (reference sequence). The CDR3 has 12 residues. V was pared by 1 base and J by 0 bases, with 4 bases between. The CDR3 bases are TGTGCCTGGAGTGAGAGCTCCTACGAGCAGTACTTC. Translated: CAWSESSYEQYF.